This T cell receptor beta chain was captured by sequencing in a study of blood T cell repertoires in COVID-19. For the study at large: Collection of acute and convalescent COVID-19 samples took place in the United States, Italy and Spain. In each case, the material was cDNA or gDNA derived from T cells, B-cell-depleted T cells, or PBMCs.

Original data processing: Amplifying reference gene primers gave estimates of nucleated cell counts. Only in-frame clones appear in the TCRdb table, and some are missing; sequencing was by immunoSEQ multiplex PCR. The V and J calls and clone size come from that table; D and trimming were worked out from the DNA. The profile shows some 170,000 clones, roughly 79% of them singletons. The germline CDR1 and CDR2 sequences are SGHVS and FQNEAQ. Deletions cut 1 base from V and 0 bases from J, with 22 bases between. The CDR3 covers 20 residues. The chain uses TRBV7-8 and TRBJ2-1, with TRBD2 as a possible D gene (6 bases). The sequenced sample consisted of peripheral blood. The sequence was collected from a woman aged 70-85 years with acute or convalescent COVID-19. CDR3 coding DNA: TGTGCCAGCAGCTTAGAAGGGACTGCCATAACTACTTCCTCCTACAATGAGCAGTTCTTC. Its translation is CASSLEGTAITTSSYNEQFF. Variable domain in full (rest from reference TRBV7-8 and TRBJ2-1): GAGVSQSPRYKVAKRGQDVALRCDPISGHVSLFWYQQALGQGPEFLTYFQNEAQLDKSGLPSDRFFAERPEGSVSTLKIQRTQQEDSAVYLCASSLEGTAITTSSYNEQFFGPGTRLTVL.